The rows below give T cell receptor beta chains drawn from one sample of a study of cytomegalovirus exposure and HLA in healthy donors. Assay used: immunoSEQ multiplex PCR; TCRdb lists only in-frame clones, some missing. This listing includes under 85,000 clones. Material: PBMCs. These TCRs come from a boy aged 10-17 years in good health and CMV-seronegative. CDR3s include the opening cysteine and the closing phenylalanine or tryptophan. The order of the fields is V gene, J gene, D gene, CDR3 protein, CDR3 DNA. The D gene is left open where the match is weak.

>TRBV19|TRBJ1-1|-
CASSLGAQTEAFF
TGTGCCAGTAGTTTGGGGGCGCAAACTGAAGCTTTCTTT
>TRBV4-1|TRBJ2-1|TRBD2
CASSQDQGLAVYNEQFF
TGCGCCAGCAGCCAAGATCAGGGACTAGCGGTATACAATGAGCAGTTCTTC
>TRBV18|TRBJ2-4|TRBD2
CASSLRLAVTPGNIQYF
TGTGCCAGCTCACTGCGACTAGCGGTGACGCCAGGAAACATTCAGTACTTC
>TRBV6-6|TRBJ1-1|-
CASSSGTPRAEAFF
TGTGCCAGCAGTTCCGGGACACCTCGCGCTGAAGCTTTCTTT
>TRBV6-5|TRBJ2-6|TRBD1
CASNDRGHGANVLTF
TGTGCCAGCAACGACAGGGGGCACGGGGCCAACGTCCTGACTTTC
>TRBV14|TRBJ1-2|TRBD1
CASSQDGRGRNGGYTF
TGTGCCAGCAGCCAAGATGGAAGGGGGCGCAATGGTGGCTACACCTTC
>TRBV28|TRBJ1-1|TRBD1
CASIPPGQSTEAFF
TGTGCCAGCATTCCCCCGGGACAGTCCACTGAAGCTTTCTTT
>TRBV11-2|TRBJ1-1|-
CASSLGYQGAGVNTEAFF
TGTGCCAGCAGCTTAGGGTATCAAGGGGCAGGCGTGAACACTGAAGCTTTCTTT
>TRBV29-1|TRBJ1-6|-
CSVETDGTGSPLHF
TGCAGCGTTGAAACGGACGGTACAGGGTCACCCCTCCACTTT
>TRBV10-3|TRBJ2-7|TRBD2
CAISDLAGGYEQYF
TGTGCCATCAGTGATTTAGCGGGGGGATACGAGCAGTACTTC
>TRBV10-3|TRBJ1-2|TRBD1
CAIQGGLEGYTF
TGTGCCATCCAGGGGGGCTTGGAGGGCTACACCTTC
>TRBV5-5|TRBJ1-5|TRBD1
CASSGNRGQPQHF
TGTGCCAGCAGCGGTAACAGGGGTCAGCCCCAGCATTTT
>TRBV6-5|TRBJ1-6|-
CASSPGGGWGSPLHF
TGCGCCAGCAGTCCTGGCGGGGGTTGGGGCTCACCCCTCCACTTT